These T cell receptor beta chains were read from a single sample in a study of naive and memory T cell subsets. TCRdb re-called the UMI-ligation and nested PCR reads through MiXCR, storing one row per CDR3 protein. This sample has about 85,000 distinct CDR3 sequences, with around 13% found just once. The sequencing input was central memory CD4+ T cells from blood. These receptor sequences come from a human donor in good health. CDR3s include the opening cysteine and the closing phenylalanine or tryptophan. D genes are given only for firm matches. Some rows mark clone size as missing; the rest say once, few, many or name a class of expanded clone.

clone_size j_call v_call d_call cdr3_aa cdr3_nt
few TRBJ2-7 TRBV20-1 TRBD2 CSAGSGRTPYEQYF TGCAGTGCTGGTAGCGGGAGGACACCCTACGAGCAGTACTTC
NA TRBJ1-1 TRBV24-1 NA CATSETGGTEAFF TGTGCCACCAGTGAGACGGGGGGCACTGAAGCTTTCTTT
few TRBJ2-1 TRBV11-1 NA CASSFGRNNEQFF TGTGCCAGCAGCTTTGGCAGAAACAATGAGCAGTTCTTC
NA TRBJ2-7 TRBV5-1 TRBD1 CASSFPGTGEPRQYF TGCGCCAGCAGCTTCCCCGGGACAGGGGAGCCGCGGCAGTACTTC
many TRBJ2-3 TRBV20-1 TRBD1 CSATGQGYTDTQYF TGCAGTGCTACCGGACAGGGCTACACAGATACGCAGTATTTT
few TRBJ2-2 TRBV2 TRBD1 CASSDNRGNTGELFF TGTGCCAGCAGTGACAACAGGGGGAACACCGGGGAGCTGTTTTTT
NA TRBJ1-1 TRBV29-1 NA CSVGKNPEAFF TGCAGCGTTGGAAAGAACCCTGAAGCTTTCTTT
NA TRBJ2-4 TRBV20-1 TRBD2 CSAGHGRSKNIQYF TGCAGTGCTGGACACGGGAGGTCCAAAAACATTCAGTACTTC
few TRBJ1-1 TRBV30 NA CAWSVGHTENAFF TGTGCCTGGAGTGTAGGTCATACTGAGAACGCTTTCTTT
many TRBJ2-3 TRBV3-1 TRBD2 CASSQGQREWSDTQYF TGTGCCAGCAGCCAAGGTCAGCGGGAGTGGTCAGATACGCAGTATTTT
NA TRBJ1-4 TRBV7-6 NA CASSLFDGTSGEKLFF TGTGCCAGCAGCCTTTTCGACGGGACAAGTGGGGAAAAACTGTTTTTT